The 19 T cell receptor beta chains in this list originate from one sample, sequenced in a study of PD-1 blockade in classical Hodgkin lymphoma. As for time point: cycle 4 day 1 (C4D1), after five to seven weeks of nivolumab. All patients relapsed after autologous stem cell transplantation, and brentuximab vedotin exposure varied. From thawed PBMCs, CD4+ T cells were purified using magnetic negative selection. Assay used: immunoSEQ multiplex PCR; TCRdb lists only in-frame clones, some missing. The sample carries 25,000 to 35,000 clones, around 80% recorded once. Sequenced here: CD4+ T cells from blood, sampled before the fourth cycle of nivolumab. These receptors originate from a human donor with classical Hodgkin lymphoma.

V is TRBV28 and J is TRBJ1-6; TRBD1 matches at 9 bases. Germline V gene data show CDR1 as MDHEN and CDR2 as SYDVKM. J was trimmed by 5 bases and V by 7 bases; bases with no gene match: 6. CDR3 size: 15 residues. CDR3 nucleotides: TGTGCCAGCATCCTCGGACAGGGGAATAATTCACCCCTCCACTTT. Translating gives CASILGQGNNSPLHF.

The chain links TRBV28 to TRBJ1-1; D is uncertain. The CDR3 contains 12 residues. Germline-derived CDR1 and CDR2 are MDHEN and SYDVKM. The V end was cut by 8 bases, the J end by 2 bases, with 9 bases between. The CDR3 loop reads CASRRINTEAFF. CDR3 nucleotide sequence: TGTGCCAGCCGGCGGATAAACACTGAAGCTTTCTTT.

The chain couples TRBV4-2 to TRBJ2-1; D gene unclear. Trimming removed 0 bases from V and 0 bases from J, with 6 bases in between. Per the germline V gene, CDR1 is LGHNA and CDR2 is YNFKEQ. The CDR3 has 15 amino acids. This chain's CDR3 is CASSQDGSSYNEQFF. The CDR3, as DNA: TGTGCCAGCAGCCAAGATGGATCCTCCTACAATGAGCAGTTCTTC.

This chain connects TRBV5-1 to TRBJ2-5; 10 bases are a match to TRBD2. With V trimmed by 4 bases and J by 5 bases, 11 bases remained unmatched. There are 16 residues in the CDR3. Germline V lookup: CDR1 SGHRS, CDR2 YFSETQ. In DNA, the CDR3 is TGCGCCAGCAGCATCGGAGCGGGGGGGCCACAGGAGACCCAGTACTTC. It translates to CASSIGAGGPQETQYF.

The chain employs TRBV7-2 and TRBJ2-5, with D perhaps matching TRBD2 (7 bases). Germline V CDR1 and CDR2: SGHTA, FQGNSA. Between the trimmed V and J ends, which lost 0 bases and 7 bases, there was a span of 9 bases. This CDR3 region has 13 residues. CDR3 coding DNA: TGTGCCAGCAGCTTAGCGGGGGGGCGGACCCAGTACTTC. This translates into CASSLAGGRTQYF.

This chain links TRBV2 with TRBJ1-5; D not certain. The CDR3 has 14 residues. V lost 4 bases and J 0 bases, leaving 7 bases between the germline ends. CDR1 is SNHLY and CDR2 is FYNNEI in the germline V gene. CDR3 loop: CASSGGYSNQPQHF. In DNA, the CDR3 is TGTGCCAGCAGTGGAGGGTATAGCAATCAGCCCCAGCATTTT.

The rearrangement links TRBV11-2 to TRBJ1-5; 10 positions agree with TRBD1. CDR1 is SGHAT, CDR2 FQNNGV, per germline. The CDR3 loop spans 15 amino acids. Unmatched junction bases numbered 4, after V lost 5 bases and J lost 3 bases. The CDR3 sequence: CASSPGTGVNQPQHF. CDR3 nucleotide sequence: TGTGCCAGCAGCCCCGGGACAGGGGTCAATCAGCCCCAGCATTTT.

The chain employs TRBV27 and TRBJ2-6, with no clear D. The CDR3 has 15 amino acids. Between the trimmed V and J ends, which lost 5 bases and 0 bases, there was a span of 8 bases. Germline CDR1 and CDR2: MNHEY and SMNVEV (reference sequence). CDR3 DNA sequence: TGTGCCAGCAGTCGGCGCTCCTCTGGGGCCAACGTCCTGACTTTC. Protein sequence: CASSRRSSGANVLTF.

The chain recombines TRBV5-4 with TRBJ2-3; 9 bases match TRBD2. V was clipped by 0 bases and J by 2 bases; unmatched bases: 7. Germline-derived CDR1 and CDR2 are SGHNT and YYREEE (reference sequence). The length of the CDR3 is 17 residues. The CDR3 spells CASSLGASGIYTDTQYF. The CDR3 coding sequence is TGTGCCAGCAGCTTGGGAGCTAGCGGGATATACACAGATACGCAGTATTTT.

The chain has TRBV7-3 and TRBJ2-1; 9 bases map to TRBD2. This CDR3 spans 17 amino acids. V lost 5 bases to trimming and J lost 2 bases; unmatched junction nucleotides: 10. Per the germline V gene, CDR1 is SGHTA and CDR2 is FQGTGA. DNA for the CDR3: TGTGCCAGCAGCCCCCAGGGCCTAGCGGGACCCTACAATGAGCAGTTCTTC. Translated, it gives CASSPQGLAGPYNEQFF.

The chain uses TRBV9 and TRBJ2-3; D gene uncertain. The CDR3 extends over 17 amino acids. Germline V gene data show CDR1 as SGDLS and CDR2 as YYNGEE. V was shortened by 1 base and J by 3 bases, with 18 bases between the two germline ends. CDR3 sequence (DNA): TGTGCCAGCAGCGTACGTGGAGTACCCCACCGTACAGATACGCAGTATTTT. It yields the protein CASSVRGVPHRTDTQYF.

The V gene is TRBV7-9, the J gene TRBJ1-4; tentative D call: TRBD1 (5 bases). The V gene lost 4 bases and the J gene lost 0 bases, with 18 bases spanning the gap. CDR1 is SEHNR, CDR2 FQNEAQ, per germline (reference sequence). The CDR3 spans 18 residues. The CDR3 region is CASSSILGDYATNEKLFF. Written as DNA, the CDR3 is TGTGCCAGCAGCTCCATCCTAGGGGACTATGCAACTAATGAAAAACTGTTTTTT.

This sequence joins TRBV7-2 and TRBJ2-2; 8 positions match TRBD1. V gave up 2 bases and J gave up 0 bases; unmatched junction bases: 5. This CDR3 is 17 amino acids long. Germline values: CDR1 SGHTA, CDR2 FQGNSA. CDR3 DNA: TGTGCCAGCAGCTTATCTCCGGGACAGGCGAACACCGGGGAGCTGTTTTTT. Residues: CASSLSPGQANTGELFF.

The chain is built from TRBV19 and TRBJ1-5; D is unresolved. Germline-derived CDR1 and CDR2 are LNHDA and SQIVND (reference sequence). V dropped 7 bases and J dropped 0 bases, with 13 bases sitting between them. This CDR3 is 15 amino acids long. CDR3 sequence reads: CASKYWADSNQPQHF. The CDR3 bases are TGTGCCAGTAAATACTGGGCGGATAGCAATCAGCCCCAGCATTTT.

The genes are TRBV28 and TRBJ2-7; TRBD2 aligns across 8 bases. Germline CDR1 and CDR2: MDHEN and SYDVKM. There are 14 residues in the CDR3. The trim removed 6 bases at V and 2 bases at J, leaving 6 bases unmatched. CDR3 sequence: CASSRGGTTYEQYF. The CDR3 coding sequence is TGTGCCAGCAGCCGGGGGGGGACCACCTACGAGCAGTACTTC.

A few counts support this clone. This rearrangement joins TRBV5-8 to TRBJ1-3; TRBD1 aligns across 7 bases. This CDR3 is 15 amino acids long. Per germline, CDR1 SGHTS and CDR2 YDEGEE. J lost 7 bases, V lost 2 bases, and 9 bases had no gene match. CDR3 nucleotide sequence: TGTGCCAGCAGCTTTAGGCGACAGGGATGGAACACCATATATTTT. It translates to CASSFRRQGWNTIYF. Full variable domain (rest looked up from reference TRBV5-8 and TRBJ1-3): EAGVTQSPTHLIKTRGQQATLRCSPISGHTSVYWYQQALGLGLQFLLWYDEGEERNRGNFPPRFSGRQFPNYSSELNVNALELEDSALYLCASSFRRQGWNTIYFGEGSWLTVV.

This chain links TRBV11-2 with TRBJ2-5; no clear D gene. This CDR3 spans 17 amino acids. V was clipped by 3 bases and J by 2 bases, with 19 bases between them. CDR1 and CDR2 from the germline V gene are SGHAT and FQNNGV. CDR3 DNA: TGTGCCAGCAGCTTTCCCCCTTACAGCCTGATGCAAGAGACCCAGTACTTC. This gives the protein CASSFPPYSLMQETQYF.

The chain employs TRBV6-5 and TRBJ2-7, with 9 bases aligning to TRBD1. The CDR3 length is 15 residues. Germline V gene lookup returns CDR1 MNHEY and CDR2 SVGAGI. After removal of 0 bases from V and 3 bases from J, the junction contained 3 bases not matched to a gene. The CDR3 sequence is CASSYSMDRGYEQYF. The CDR3 DNA sequence: TGTGCCAGCAGTTACTCGATGGACAGGGGCTACGAGCAGTACTTC.

About this clone: Other nucleotide sequences in the sample specify the same CDR3. The DNA of the CDR3 is TGTGCCATCAGACAGGGGCTTAATCAGCCCCAGCATTTT. Its protein product is CAIRQGLNQPQHF. This chain connects TRBV10-3 to TRBJ1-5; 7 bases are shared with TRBD1. Germline CDR1 is ENHRY and CDR2 is SYGVKD. CDR3 size: 13 residues. V was clipped by 6 bases and J by 4 bases; unmatched bases: 3.